This is a list of T cell receptor beta chains from one sample in a study of CD8 T cells in Susac syndrome. TCRdb re-called the immunoSEQ multiplex PCR reads with MiXCR, one entry per CDR3 protein. The sample lists some 200,000 distinct CDR3 sequences, 80% to 95% occurring once. The source material was CD8+ T cells from PBMCs. Receptor source: a human donor with multiple sclerosis. Each CDR3 is given with its conserved first and last residue. Fields, in order: D gene, clone size, V gene, J gene, CDR3 protein, CDR3 DNA. The D gene is left open where the match is weak. Some rows have no size entry. The others give once, few or many, or a class for an expanded clone.

NA	NA	TRBV19	TRBJ2-7	CASSTGLAYDEQYF	TGTGCCAGTAGTACCGGGCTAGCGTACGACGAGCAGTACTTC
NA	NA	TRBV7-9	TRBJ2-3	CASSSDPGLGTDTQYF	TGTGCCAGCAGCTCCGATCCCGGTTTGGGCACAGATACGCAGTATTTT
TRBD1	NA	TRBV20-1	TRBJ2-7	CSARRQGSYEQYF	TGCAGTGCTCGTCGACAGGGCTCCTACGAGCAGTACTTC
TRBD2	NA	TRBV27	TRBJ2-7	CASSAGTSGSGEQYF	TGTGCCAGCAGTGCCGGGACTAGCGGGAGTGGCGAGCAGTACTTC
NA	NA	TRBV6-5	TRBJ2-5	CASTPPGVEETQYF	TGTGCCAGCACGCCCCCGGGGGTGGAAGAGACCCAGTACTTC
TRBD2	NA	TRBV28	TRBJ2-5	CASSLPERGSQETQYF	TGTGCCAGCAGTTTACCAGAGCGGGGGTCGCAAGAGACCCAGTACTTC
NA	NA	TRBV4-2	TRBJ2-2	CASSQNTRSGPGELFF	TGTGCCAGCAGCCAGAACACCCGCAGCGGACCCGGGGAGCTGTTTTTT
TRBD2	few	TRBV19	TRBJ2-7	CASSTSGSSYEQYF	TGTGCCAGTTCAACTAGCGGGAGCTCCTACGAGCAGTACTTC
NA	NA	TRBV11-1	TRBJ2-7	CASSLLGFSYEQYF	TGTGCCAGCAGCCTACTAGGATTCTCCTACGAGCAGTACTTC
NA	NA	TRBV4-2	TRBJ1-4	CASSQAYNEKLFF	TGTGCCAGCAGCCAAGCCTATAATGAAAAACTGTTTTTT
NA	few	TRBV5-6	TRBJ2-7	CASSLGTAGYEQYF	TGTGCCAGCAGCTTGGGTACAGCAGGCTACGAGCAGTACTTC
NA	NA	TRBV7-7	TRBJ2-7	CASSLGGGNYEQYF	TGTGCTAGCAGCTTAGGGGGAGGAAACTACGAGCAGTACTTC
NA	NA	TRBV27	TRBJ2-6	CASSLYQAGVHSGANVLTF	TGTGCCAGCAGTTTATACCAGGCAGGGGTCCACTCTGGGGCCAACGTCCTGACTTTC
NA	NA	TRBV18	TRBJ1-3	CASSLGAGKQAGNTIYF	TGTGCCAGCTCACTCGGTGCCGGGAAGCAGGCTGGAAACACCATATATTTT
NA	NA	TRBV11-3	TRBJ2-2	CASSPPSVGAGELFF	TGTGCCAGCAGCCCCCCCTCAGTAGGGGCCGGGGAGCTGTTTTTT
NA	NA	TRBV10-3	TRBJ1-5	CAISESQGQPQHF	TGTGCCATCAGTGAGTCTCAGGGGCAGCCCCAGCATTTT
NA	NA	TRBV7-2	TRBJ2-2	CASSWTAPGELFF	TGTGCCAGCAGCTGGACAGCCCCCGGGGAGCTGTTTTTT
TRBD1	NA	TRBV20-1	TRBJ2-1	CSAWDRGSYNEQFF	TGCAGTGCTTGGGACAGGGGGTCCTACAATGAGCAGTTCTTC
NA	NA	TRBV18	TRBJ2-5	CASSPPAGQRYGTQYF	TGTGCCAGCTCACCCCCCGCTGGTCAGCGATATGGGACCCAGTACTTC
NA	NA	TRBV9	TRBJ2-1	CASSGPTLRYNEQFF	TGTGCCAGCAGCGGACCGACGCTAAGGTACAATGAGCAGTTCTTC
NA	NA	TRBV3-1	TRBJ2-1	CASSQARGMSNEQFF	TGTGCCAGCAGCCAAGCTCGGGGGATGAGCAATGAGCAGTTCTTC
NA	once	TRBV5-1	TRBJ1-1	CASSLAGAHSSEAFF	TGCGCCAGCAGCTTGGCAGGGGCGCATTCTTCTGAAGCTTTCTTT
TRBD2	NA	TRBV29-1	TRBJ2-3	CSAILAEGWLDTQYF	TGCAGCGCAATTCTAGCGGAGGGGTGGCTGGATACGCAGTATTTT
NA	NA	TRBV27	TRBJ2-3	CASSFGQGTDTQYF	TGTGCCAGCAGTTTCGGGCAGGGCACAGATACGCAGTATTTT
NA	NA	TRBV20-1	TRBJ1-2	CSAQDGYGYTF	TGCAGTGCTCAGGACGGCTATGGCTACACCTTC
TRBD2	NA	TRBV12-5	TRBJ2-1	CASGLGLATHNEQFF	TGTGCTAGTGGTTTGGGACTAGCGACTCACAATGAGCAGTTCTTC
NA	NA	TRBV27	TRBJ2-1	CASSFSGIDEQFF	TGTGCCAGCAGTTTCTCAGGGATCGATGAGCAGTTCTTC
NA	NA	TRBV30	TRBJ2-5	CAWGPGLTQETQYF	TGTGCCTGGGGGCCGGGACTCACCCAAGAGACCCAGTACTTC
NA	NA	TRBV20-1	TRBJ2-3	CSAFRADTQYF	TGCAGTGCCTTCAGGGCAGATACGCAGTATTTT
NA	NA	TRBV19	TRBJ2-1	CASSHTRGYSSYNEQFF	TGTGCCAGTAGTCATACGAGGGGCTATTCCTCCTACAATGAGCAGTTCTTC
NA	NA	TRBV19	TRBJ1-5	CASSIGERSQHF	TGTGCCAGTAGTATCGGGGAGCGGAGCCAGCATTTT
NA	NA	TRBV6-2/TRBV6-3	TRBJ2-7	CASSYVRRDRDYEQYF	TGTGCCAGCAGTTACGTCCGGCGGGACCGAGACTACGAGCAGTACTTC
TRBD2	once	TRBV7-3	TRBJ2-2	CASSSREGVIPGELFF	TGTGCCAGCAGCTCGCGGGAGGGGGTTATCCCCGGGGAGCTGTTTTTT
NA	few	TRBV5-6	TRBJ2-7	CASSSRDSSYEQYF	TGTGCCAGCAGCTCGCGGGACAGTTCCTACGAGCAGTACTTC
NA	NA	TRBV2	TRBJ2-7	CASSEFLAQGYEQYF	TGTGCCAGCAGTGAGTTCCTAGCCCAGGGTTACGAGCAGTACTTC
NA	NA	TRBV7-9	TRBJ1-1	CASSNVGIQAFF	TGTGCCAGCAGCAATGTGGGGATTCAAGCTTTCTTT
NA	NA	TRBV20-1	TRBJ2-3	CSARSGFEGYTDTQYF	TGCAGTGCTAGATCAGGTTTCGAAGGTTACACAGATACGCAGTATTTT
TRBD1	NA	TRBV7-9	TRBJ2-3	CASGQGVTDTQYF	TGTGCCAGCGGACAGGGAGTGACAGATACGCAGTATTTT
NA	NA	TRBV27	TRBJ1-1	CASSLGPRGFEAFF	TGTGCCAGCAGTTTAGGACCGAGAGGATTTGAAGCTTTCTTT
NA	NA	TRBV5-1	TRBJ1-3	CASSSTGSGNTIYF	TGCGCCAGCAGCTCCACAGGGTCTGGAAACACCATATATTTT
NA	once	TRBV20-1	TRBJ2-3	CSASPARPWYF	TGCAGTGCTAGTCCCGCTCGGCCCTGGTATTTT
NA	NA	TRBV2	TRBJ2-7	CASNRVAQMPSYEQYF	TGTGCCAGCAATAGGGTAGCGCAAATGCCCTCCTACGAGCAGTACTTC
NA	NA	TRBV20-1	TRBJ2-7	CSARVGLVRGEQYF	TGCAGTGCTAGAGTGGGGCTAGTCCGAGGCGAACAGTACTTC
NA	NA	TRBV6-2/TRBV6-3	TRBJ2-1	CASSLQSSYNEQFF	TGTGCCAGCAGTTTGCAGAGCTCCTACAATGAGCAGTTCTTC
TRBD1	NA	TRBV29-1	TRBJ2-7	CSVELFDRASYEQYF	TGCAGCGTTGAATTGTTTGACAGGGCCTCCTACGAGCAGTACTTC
NA	NA	TRBV6-6	TRBJ1-1	CASSYGENTEAFF	TGTGCCAGCAGTTACGGAGAGAACACTGAAGCTTTCTTT
TRBD1	NA	TRBV7-2	TRBJ1-2	CASSFLTGVGIGYTF	TGTGCCAGCAGCTTTCTGACAGGGGTGGGGATCGGCTACACCTTC
NA	few	TRBV5-6	TRBJ1-1	CASSLGSMNTEAFF	TGTGCCAGCAGTCTAGGGTCTATGAACACTGAAGCTTTCTTT
TRBD2	NA	TRBV19	TRBJ2-1	CASSIGTSGNEQFF	TGTGCCAGTAGTATAGGGACTAGCGGCAATGAGCAGTTCTTC